The following is a T cell receptor (beta chain) sequence with its context. The second PCR ran about 6 to 11 cycles with a sample-barcoded 5' primer and J-beta primers. Each CDR3 protein gets one entry after TCRdb re-called the 5' RACE reads with MiXCR. The sample carries roughly 930,000 distinct CDR3 sequences, about 44% recorded once. This sample stems from a study of blood T cells in healthy people across ages. V lost 3 bases and J 2 bases, leaving 11 bases between the germline ends. Looked up from germline, CDR1 is MNHNS and CDR2 is SASEGT. The CDR3 has 14 amino acids. The chain couples TRBV6-1 to TRBJ2-7; D unresolved. The origin of this receptor is a young man in good health. Sequenced: blood. CDR3 DNA sequence: TGTGCCAGCAGTGAGGCCCCTGGCCCCTACGAGCAGTACTTC. Protein: CASSEAPGPYEQYF.